The clone carrying this T cell receptor beta chain appeared once. Its matching antigen is unknown. The sample belongs to a study of CD8+CD57+ T cells in acquired aplastic anemia. For the study at large: The average read count for CD4+ cells in healthy donors was 9 million to 14 million. Findings and limits, study-wide: CD8+ Simpson's diversity in patients was not significantly different from that in controls.

Germline values: CDR1 SGHRS, CDR2 YFSETQ. The CDR3 is 12 residues long. Trimming stripped 1 base from V and 12 bases from J, with 14 bases between. Investigators profiled TCR beta VDJ and CDR3 from genomic DNA template. MiXCR, run by TCRdb on the reads, gives a single entry per CDR3 protein. The repertoire consists of hundreds of thousands of distinct CDR3 sequences, with approximately 70% occurring once and the leading ten covering approximately 4%. The sequencing sample was made of sorted CD4+, CD8+, or CD8+CD57+ T cells (not recorded which) from PBMCs. The receptor was isolated from a human donor in good health, serving as a control. The J gene is TRBJ2-7, the V gene TRBV5-1; D perhaps matches TRBD2 (5 bases). The CDR3 is CASSLRRYARYF. Written as DNA, the CDR3 is TGCGCCAGCAGCTTGCGGAGGTACGCGCGGTACTTC.